These 5 T cell receptor beta chains were sequenced from one sample in a study of shared clonotypes between healthy human individuals. Some clones are missing from TCRdb's copy, which holds only in-frame ones; the method was immunoSEQ multiplex PCR. The sample includes millions of clones, 90% to 95% seen only once; the top ten take over 0.12%. Source material: naive CD4+ T cells sorted from blood. Subset given: CD45RA+ positively selected. The source of these receptors is a man between 18 and 35 years old in good health.

This clone was picked up a small number of times. The V gene is TRBV25-1, the J gene TRBJ1-6; possible D gene TRBD1, 6 bases. This CDR3 is built from 13 residues. Germline V CDR1 and CDR2: MGHDK, SYGVNS. V was clipped by 8 bases and J by 6 bases, with 11 bases between them. CDR3 sequence reads: CASGRDTNSPLHF. CDR3 in DNA: TGTGCCAGCGGCCGGGACACTAATTCACCCCTCCACTTT. Full variable domain (missing parts from reference TRBV25-1 and TRBJ1-6): EADIYQTPRYLVIGTGKKITLECSQTMGHDKMYWYQQDPGMELHLIHYSYGVNSTEKGDLSSESTVSRIRTEHFPLTLESARPSHTSQYLCASGRDTNSPLHFGNGTRLTVT.

V usage is TRBV7-2 and J usage is TRBJ2-2; TRBD2 aligns across 7 bases. Trimming took 1 base from V and 5 from J; bases not matched to a gene: 7. The CDR3 is made up of 16 amino acids. CDR1 and CDR2 (germline): SGHTA, FQGNSA. CDR3 coding DNA: TGTGCCAGCAGCTTAGGCCTAGCGGACCTTACCGGGGAGCTGTTTTTT. Amino acids: CASSLGLADLTGELFF. Full variable domain (rest looked up from reference TRBV7-2 and TRBJ2-2): GAGVSQSPSNKVTEKGKDVELRCDPISGHTALYWYRQSLGQGLEFLIYFQGNSAPDKSGLPSDRFSAERTGGSVSTLTIQRTQQEDSAVYLCASSLGLADLTGELFFGEGSRLTVL.

V gene TRBV5-4 combines with J gene TRBJ1-1; 7 bases line up with TRBD1. The trim removed 5 bases at V and 10 bases at J, leaving 14 bases unmatched. Germline values: CDR1 SGHNT, CDR2 YYREEE (reference sequence). The length of the CDR3 is 14 residues. DNA for the CDR3: TGTGCCAGCAGATCGGACAGGTGGGGGATTCGAGCTTTCTTT. Its protein product is CASRSDRWGIRAFF. Full variable domain (missing parts from reference TRBV5-4 and TRBJ1-1): ETGVTQSPTHLIKTRGQQVTLRCSSQSGHNTVSWYQQALGQGPQFIFQYYREEENGRGNFPPRFSGLQFPNYSSELNVNALELDDSALYLCASRSDRWGIRAFFGQGTRLTVV.

The chain links TRBV15 to TRBJ2-2; D could derive from TRBD1 or TRBD2 (6 bases each). Trimming took 1 base from V and 0 from J, leaving 12 bases between them. Germline lookup yields CDR1 LNHNV and CDR2 YYDKDF (reference sequence). This CDR3 spans 17 amino acids. The CDR3 DNA reads as TGTGCCACCAGCAGAGCGGGGGCAAGACCGAACACCGGGGAGCTGTTTTTT. Translating it yields CATSRAGARPNTGELFF.

Comment on this clone: Distinct nucleotide sequences in the sample also encode this CDR3. This chain joins TRBV6-5 and TRBJ1-3; D remains unclear. The germline CDR1 and CDR2 sequences are MNHEY and SVGAGI. The CDR3 consists of 12 residues. Trimming stripped 2 bases from V and 4 bases from J, with 3 bases between. Written as DNA, the CDR3 is TGTGCCAGCAGTTACGGGGGAAACACCATATATTTT. Translated: CASSYGGNTIYF.